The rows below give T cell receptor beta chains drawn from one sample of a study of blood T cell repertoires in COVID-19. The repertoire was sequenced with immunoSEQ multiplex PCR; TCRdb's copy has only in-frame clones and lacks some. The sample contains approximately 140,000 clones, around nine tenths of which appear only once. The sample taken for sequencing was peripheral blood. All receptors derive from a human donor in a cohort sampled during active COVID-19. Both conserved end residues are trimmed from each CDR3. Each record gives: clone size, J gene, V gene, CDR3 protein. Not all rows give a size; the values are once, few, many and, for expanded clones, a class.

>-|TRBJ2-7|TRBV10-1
ASSDNVLPGQNDYEQY
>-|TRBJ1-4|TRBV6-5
ASTTTNEKLF
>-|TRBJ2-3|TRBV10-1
ASSETSGGPGGDTQY
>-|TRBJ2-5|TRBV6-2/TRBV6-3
ASSYGPSAGETQY
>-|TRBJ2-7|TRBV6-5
ASRRTGGANEQY
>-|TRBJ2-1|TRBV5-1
ASSRGTSGRNNEQF
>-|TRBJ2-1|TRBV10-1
ASSVGQGVDNEQF
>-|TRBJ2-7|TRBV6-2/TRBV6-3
ASSERLAAIYEQY
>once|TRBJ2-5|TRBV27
ASSWSSGEETQY
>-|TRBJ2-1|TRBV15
ATSRGEDRDEQF
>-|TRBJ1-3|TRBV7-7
ASSPISGAGNTIY
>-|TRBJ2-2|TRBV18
ASSRTGPNTGELF
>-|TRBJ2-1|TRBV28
ASSPEGLADAKYRSYNEQF
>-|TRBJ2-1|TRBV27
ASSYGRGTAYNEQF
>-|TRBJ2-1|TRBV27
ASSLRGGDSYNEQF
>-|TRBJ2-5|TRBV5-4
ASSFLQGAQETQY
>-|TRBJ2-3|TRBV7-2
ASSWTSTDTQY
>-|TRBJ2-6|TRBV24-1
ATRGGFSFHSGANVLT
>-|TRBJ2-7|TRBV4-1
ASSQVQGIYYEQY
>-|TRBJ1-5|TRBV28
ASTSNQPQH
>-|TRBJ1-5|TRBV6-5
ASRGPGQGKQPQH
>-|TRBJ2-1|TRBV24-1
ATSDLYSSYNEQF
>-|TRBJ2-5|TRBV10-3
AIREGLQETQY
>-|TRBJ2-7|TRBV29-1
SVKRDSSYEQY
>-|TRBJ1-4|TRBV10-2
ASSGQGGEKLF
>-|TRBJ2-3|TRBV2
ASSLASGRATDTQY
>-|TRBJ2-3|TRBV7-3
ASSLGTSGGTDTQY
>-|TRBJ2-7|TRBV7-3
ASRTGDYDKSAEQY
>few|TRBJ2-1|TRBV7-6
ASSSRGNEQF
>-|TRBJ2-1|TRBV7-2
ASSLVSTSGSYNEQF
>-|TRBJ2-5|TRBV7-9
ASSLERGLFQETQY
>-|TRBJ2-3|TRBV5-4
ASSLRVASTDTQY
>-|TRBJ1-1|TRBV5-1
ASAYTGGNTEAF
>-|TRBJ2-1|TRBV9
ASSYQPGQNYNEQF
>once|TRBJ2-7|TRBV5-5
ASTPSGLAGGEQY
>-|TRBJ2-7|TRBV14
ASSRQLPTSGAYEQY
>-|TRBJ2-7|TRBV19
ASSINGEPYEQY